Presented here are 18 T cell receptor beta chains from one specimen sequenced in a study of OX40 agonist ivuxolimab in advanced cancers. Libraries were constructed by the immunoSEQ multiplex PCR assay. Drawn from immuneACCESS, this table holds only the in-frame rearrangements with V and J called that TCRdb kept. Clones are partly lost; checked studies trace under half to an unresolved V gene and leave the rest unexplained. A total of tens of thousands of clones appear in this sample, 84% of them only once. Roughly 2.3% of the sample is taken by the ten largest. The material was CD4+ or CD8+ T cells sorted from blood, obtained in a trial of the OX40 agonist ivuxolimab. The receptor source for this set is an adult with an advanced solid tumor such as melanoma, head and neck, liver or kidney cancer.

This clone was observed a single time. V usage is TRBV7-3 and J usage is TRBJ2-3; no firm D call. Germline lookup yields CDR1 SGHTA and CDR2 FQGTGA. The CDR3 extends over 13 amino acids. Trimming stripped 3 bases from V and 3 bases from J, with 7 bases between. The CDR3 reads CASSFAATDTQYF. DNA for the CDR3: TGTGCCAGCAGCTTCGCAGCGACAGATACGCAGTATTTT. Variable domain in full (rest from reference TRBV7-3 and TRBJ2-3): GAGVSQTPSNKVTEKGKYVELRCDPISGHTALYWYRQSLGQGPEFLIYFQGTGAADDSGLPNDRFFAVRPEGSVSTLKIQRTERGDSAVYLCASSFAATDTQYFGPGTRLTVL.

The rearrangement links TRBV4-3 to TRBJ2-7; a weak D match, TRBD1 (5 bases). Trimming stripped 4 bases from V and 6 bases from J, with 13 bases between. The CDR3 is made up of 13 amino acids. Germline loops: CDR1 LGHNA, CDR2 YSLEER. The CDR3 nucleotides read TGCGCCAGCAGCCTTGGACGTCAGGGCGAGCAGTACTTC. Its translation is CASSLGRQGEQYF.

V gene TRBV2 combines with J gene TRBJ1-1; D is ambiguous. The CDR3 covers 12 residues. Trimming cost V 4 bases and J 1 base, with 4 bases left between them. Germline CDR1 reads SNHLY; CDR2 reads FYNNEI. The CDR3 bases are TGTGCCAGCAGTGTGTCGAACACTGAAGCTTTCTTT. Its translation is CASSVSNTEAFF.

V is TRBV11-3 and J is TRBJ1-1, with 11 bases matching TRBD1. Germline lookup yields CDR1 SGHNT and CDR2 YENEEA. The trim removed 4 bases at V and 10 bases at J, leaving 8 bases unmatched. The length of the CDR3 is 14 residues. CDR3 loop: CASSSGTGGRGAFF. CDR3 nucleotides: TGTGCCAGCAGCTCCGGGACAGGGGGTAGGGGAGCTTTCTTT.

The V and J genes are TRBV6-5 and TRBJ2-3; 12 nucleotides line up with TRBD2. With V trimmed by 0 bases and J by 4 bases, 2 bases remained unmatched. The CDR3 extends over 16 amino acids. CDR1 MNHEY and CDR2 SVGAGI come from the germline V gene. CDR3 loop: CASSYSLAGGSDTQYF. As DNA, the CDR3 is TGTGCCAGCAGTTACTCACTAGCGGGGGGCTCAGATACGCAGTATTTT.

This chain connects TRBV18 to TRBJ2-5; the match to TRBD2 covers 9 bases. CDR3 length: 18 amino acids. Losses at the gene ends were 0 bases for V and 5 bases for J; bases not matched to a gene: 13. CDR1 is KGHSH, CDR2 LQKENI, per germline. This CDR3 is CASSPPRLAGNPRETQYF. In nucleotides, the CDR3 is TGTGCCAGCTCACCACCCCGGCTAGCGGGGAACCCACGGGAGACCCAGTACTTC.

The chain carries TRBV29-1 and TRBJ1-5; no definite D call. Per germline, CDR1 SQVTM and CDR2 ANQGSEA. Deletions cut 2 bases from V and 1 base from J, with 9 bases between. CDR3 length: 14 amino acids. The CDR3 DNA follows: TGCAGCGTTGAAAGGTGGTTAAGCAATCAGCCCCAGCATTTT. Translating it yields CSVERWLSNQPQHF.

The rearrangement links TRBV27 to TRBJ2-3, with 9 nucleotides matching TRBD2. V was pared by 4 bases and J by 5 bases, with 4 bases of the junction left unmatched. The germline CDR1 and CDR2 sequences are MNHEY and SMNVEV (reference sequence). This CDR3 contains 14 residues. CDR3 protein: CASSWRGGQDTQYF. CDR3 DNA sequence: TGTGCCAGCAGTTGGCGGGGGGGCCAAGATACGCAGTATTTT.

This sequence joins TRBV18 and TRBJ2-1; TRBD1 matches 10 bases. Germline V gene sequence: CDR1 KGHSH, CDR2 LQKENI. The CDR3 length is 18 residues. With V trimmed by 4 bases and J by 6 bases, 15 bases remained unmatched. The CDR3: CASSLAFSGTGALNEQFF. In nucleotides, the CDR3 is TGTGCCAGCTCACTTGCGTTTAGCGGGACAGGGGCACTCAATGAGCAGTTCTTC.

The sample holds a few counts of this clone. The rearrangement joins TRBV2 to TRBJ2-1; D gene uncertain. Germline CDR1 reads SNHLY; CDR2 reads FYNNEI. V was clipped by 4 bases and J by 0 bases, with 7 bases between them. The CDR3 spans 14 residues. CDR3: CASSARSSYNEQFF. CDR3 DNA: TGTGCCAGCAGTGCGAGGAGCTCCTACAATGAGCAGTTCTTC. The full variable domain, with the rest looked up from reference TRBV2 and TRBJ2-1, is EPEVTQTPSHQVTQMGQEVILRCVPISNHLYFYWYRQILGQKVEFLVSFYNNEISEKSEIFDDQFSVERPDGSNFTLKIRSTKLEDSAMYFCASSARSSYNEQFFGPGTRLTVL.

The chain couples TRBV6-1 to TRBJ1-4; D is unresolved. The CDR3 has 15 amino acids. Germline V gene lookup returns CDR1 MNHNS and CDR2 SASEGT. V lost 5 bases and J 0 bases, leaving 10 bases between the germline ends. CDR3: CASSSSGATNEKLFF. CDR3 bases: TGTGCCAGCAGTTCTTCCGGGGCAACTAATGAAAAACTGTTTTTT.

This clone was detected only a few times. The chain employs TRBV5-1 and TRBJ2-7, with D hard to call. The CDR3 has 15 amino acids. V was cut by 0 bases and J by 7 bases, with 17 bases left in between. Per germline, CDR1 SGHRS and CDR2 YFSETQ. Here the CDR3 DNA reads TGCGCCAGCAGCTTGGACGGCCAGGTCATGGGGGAGCAGTACTTC. Translating it yields CASSLDGQVMGEQYF.

The J gene is TRBJ2-1, the V gene TRBV4-3; TRBD2 matches 10 bases. V lost 4 bases to trimming and J lost 8 bases; unmatched junction nucleotides: 11. The germline V gene has CDR1 LGHNA and CDR2 YSLEER. The CDR3 loop spans 16 amino acids. CDR3: CASSPILAGAGDEQFF. CDR3 bases: TGCGCCAGCAGCCCTATCCTAGCGGGGGCTGGGGATGAGCAGTTCTTC.

The chain joins TRBV13 to TRBJ2-1, with D hard to call. V lost 0 bases, J lost 0 bases, and 9 bases lay in between. Germline V lookup: CDR1 PRHDT, CDR2 FYEKMQ (reference sequence). CDR3 length: 16 amino acids. The CDR3 loop is CASSLGLRGSYNEQFF. The CDR3 DNA reads TGTGCCAGCAGCTTAGGCCTCCGAGGCTCCTACAATGAGCAGTTCTTC.

The V call is TRBV7-7, the J call TRBJ2-5; tentative D call: TRBD2 (6 bases). The CDR3 has 15 residues. Trimming removed 5 bases from V and 1 base from J, with 14 bases in between. CDR1 is SSHAT, CDR2 FNYEAQ, per germline (reference sequence). CDR3 residues: CASSIIGLPQETQYF. CDR3 in DNA: TGTGCCAGCAGCATAATTGGACTACCCCAAGAGACCCAGTACTTC.

The chain carries TRBV6-6 and TRBJ2-3; TRBD2 aligns across 11 bases. The CDR3 is 16 amino acids. V lost 6 bases and J lost 8; bases outside the gene matches: 13. The germline V gene has CDR1 MNHNY and CDR2 SVGAGI (reference sequence). In DNA form, the CDR3 reads TGTGCCAGCAGCTCTAGGGCTAGCGGGAGGTCGGGTACGCAGTATTTT. Its translation is CASSSRASGRSGTQYF.

The chain carries TRBV11-3 and TRBJ2-1, with 8 bases matching TRBD2. Trimming cost V 5 bases and J 0 bases; bases outside gene matches: 6. CDR1 is SGHNT and CDR2 is YENEEA in the germline V gene. CDR3 length equals 16 residues. CDR3 protein: CASSQGLGGSYNEQFF. CDR3 nucleotides: TGTGCCAGCAGCCAGGGACTAGGGGGCTCCTACAATGAGCAGTTCTTC.

This rearrangement joins TRBV6-5 to TRBJ1-2; D unclear. The V gene's germline CDR1 is MNHEY and CDR2 SVGAGI. The CDR3 totals 12 residues. The ends were cut back, 6 bases at V and 3 bases at J, with 8 bases in the middle. CDR3 residues: CASRESDYGYTF. The CDR3, as DNA: TGTGCCAGCAGGGAGAGTGACTATGGCTACACCTTC.